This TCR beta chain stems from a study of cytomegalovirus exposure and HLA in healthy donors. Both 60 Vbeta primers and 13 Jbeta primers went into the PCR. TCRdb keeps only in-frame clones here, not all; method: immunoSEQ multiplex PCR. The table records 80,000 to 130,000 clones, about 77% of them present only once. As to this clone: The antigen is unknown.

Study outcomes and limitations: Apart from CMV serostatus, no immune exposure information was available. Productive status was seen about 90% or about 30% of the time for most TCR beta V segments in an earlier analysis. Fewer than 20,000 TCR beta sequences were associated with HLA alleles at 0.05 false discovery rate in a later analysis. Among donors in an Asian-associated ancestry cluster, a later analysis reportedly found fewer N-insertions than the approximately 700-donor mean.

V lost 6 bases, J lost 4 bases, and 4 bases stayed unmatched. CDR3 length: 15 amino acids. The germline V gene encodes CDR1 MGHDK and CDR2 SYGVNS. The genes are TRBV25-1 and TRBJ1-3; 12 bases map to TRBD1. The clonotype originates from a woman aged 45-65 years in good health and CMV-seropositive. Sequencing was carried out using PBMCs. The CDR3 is CASRGQGALGNTIYF. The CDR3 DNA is TGTGCCAGCAGGGGACAGGGGGCGCTGGGAAACACCATATATTTT.